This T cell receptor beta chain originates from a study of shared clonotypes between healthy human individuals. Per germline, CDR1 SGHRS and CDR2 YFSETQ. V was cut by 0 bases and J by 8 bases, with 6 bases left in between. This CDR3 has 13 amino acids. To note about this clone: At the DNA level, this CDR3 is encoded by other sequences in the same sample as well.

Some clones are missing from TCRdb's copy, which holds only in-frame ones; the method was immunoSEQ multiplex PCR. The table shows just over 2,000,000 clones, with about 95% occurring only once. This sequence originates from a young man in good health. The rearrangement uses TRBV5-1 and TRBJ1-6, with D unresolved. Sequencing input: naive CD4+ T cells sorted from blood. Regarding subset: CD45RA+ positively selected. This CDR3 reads CASSLEVDSPLHF. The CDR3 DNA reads TGCGCCAGCAGCTTGGAGGTGGATTCACCCCTCCACTTT.